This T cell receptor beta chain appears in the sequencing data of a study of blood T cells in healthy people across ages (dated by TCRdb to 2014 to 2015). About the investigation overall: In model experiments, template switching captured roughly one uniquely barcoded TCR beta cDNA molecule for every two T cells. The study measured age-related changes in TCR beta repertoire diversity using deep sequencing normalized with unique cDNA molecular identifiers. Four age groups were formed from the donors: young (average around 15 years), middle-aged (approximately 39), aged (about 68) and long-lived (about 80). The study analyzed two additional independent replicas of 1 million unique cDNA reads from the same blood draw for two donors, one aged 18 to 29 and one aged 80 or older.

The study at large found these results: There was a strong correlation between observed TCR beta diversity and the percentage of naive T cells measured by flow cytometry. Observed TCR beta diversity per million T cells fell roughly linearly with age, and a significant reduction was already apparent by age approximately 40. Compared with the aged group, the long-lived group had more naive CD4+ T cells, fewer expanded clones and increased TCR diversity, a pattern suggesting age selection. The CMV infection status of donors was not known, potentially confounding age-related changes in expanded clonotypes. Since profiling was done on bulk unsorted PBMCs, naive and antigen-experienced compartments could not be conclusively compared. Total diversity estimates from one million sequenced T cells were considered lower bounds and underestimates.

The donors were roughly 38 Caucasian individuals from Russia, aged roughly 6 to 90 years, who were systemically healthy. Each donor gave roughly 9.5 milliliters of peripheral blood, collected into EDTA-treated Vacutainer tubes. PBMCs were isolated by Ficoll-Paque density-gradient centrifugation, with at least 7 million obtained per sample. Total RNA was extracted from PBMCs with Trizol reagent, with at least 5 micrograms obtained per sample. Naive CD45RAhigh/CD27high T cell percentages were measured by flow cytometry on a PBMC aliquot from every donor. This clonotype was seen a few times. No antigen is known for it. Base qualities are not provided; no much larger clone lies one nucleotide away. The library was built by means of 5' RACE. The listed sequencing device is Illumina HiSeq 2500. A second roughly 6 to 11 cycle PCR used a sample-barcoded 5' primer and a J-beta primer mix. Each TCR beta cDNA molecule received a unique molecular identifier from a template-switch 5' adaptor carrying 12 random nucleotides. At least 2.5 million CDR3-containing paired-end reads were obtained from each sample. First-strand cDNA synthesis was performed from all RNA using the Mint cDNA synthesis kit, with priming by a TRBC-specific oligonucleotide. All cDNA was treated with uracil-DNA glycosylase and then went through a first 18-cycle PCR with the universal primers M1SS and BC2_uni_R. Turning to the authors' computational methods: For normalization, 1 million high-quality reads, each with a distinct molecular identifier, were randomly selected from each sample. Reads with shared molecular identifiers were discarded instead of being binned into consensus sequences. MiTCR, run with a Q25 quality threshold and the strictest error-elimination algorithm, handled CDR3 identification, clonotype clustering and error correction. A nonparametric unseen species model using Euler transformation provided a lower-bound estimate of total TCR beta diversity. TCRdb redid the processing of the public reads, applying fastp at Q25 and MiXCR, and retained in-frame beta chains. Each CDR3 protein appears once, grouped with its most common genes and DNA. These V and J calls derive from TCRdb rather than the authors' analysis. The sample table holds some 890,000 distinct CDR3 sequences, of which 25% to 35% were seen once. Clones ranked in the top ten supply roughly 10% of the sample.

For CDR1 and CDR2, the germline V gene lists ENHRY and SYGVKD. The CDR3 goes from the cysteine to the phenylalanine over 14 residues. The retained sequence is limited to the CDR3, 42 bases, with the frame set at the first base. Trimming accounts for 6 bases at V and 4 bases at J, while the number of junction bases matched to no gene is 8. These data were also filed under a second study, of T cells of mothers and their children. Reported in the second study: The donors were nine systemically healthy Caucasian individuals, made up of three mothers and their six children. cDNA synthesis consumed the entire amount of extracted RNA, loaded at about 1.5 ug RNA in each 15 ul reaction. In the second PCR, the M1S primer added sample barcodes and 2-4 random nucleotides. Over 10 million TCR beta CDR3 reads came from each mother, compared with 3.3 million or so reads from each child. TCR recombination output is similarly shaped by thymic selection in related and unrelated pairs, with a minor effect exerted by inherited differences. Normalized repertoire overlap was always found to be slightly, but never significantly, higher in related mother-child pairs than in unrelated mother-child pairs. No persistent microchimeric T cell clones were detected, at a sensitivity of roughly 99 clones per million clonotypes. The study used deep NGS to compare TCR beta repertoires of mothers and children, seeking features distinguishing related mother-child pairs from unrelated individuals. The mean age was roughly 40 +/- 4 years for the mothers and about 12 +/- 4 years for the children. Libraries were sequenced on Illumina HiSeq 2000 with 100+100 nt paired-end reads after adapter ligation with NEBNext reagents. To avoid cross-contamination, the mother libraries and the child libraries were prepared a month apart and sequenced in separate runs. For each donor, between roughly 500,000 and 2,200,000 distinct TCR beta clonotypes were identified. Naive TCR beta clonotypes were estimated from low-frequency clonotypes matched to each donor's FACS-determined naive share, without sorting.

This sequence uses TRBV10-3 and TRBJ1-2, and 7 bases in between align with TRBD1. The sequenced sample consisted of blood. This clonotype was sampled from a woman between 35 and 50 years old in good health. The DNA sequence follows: TGTGCCATCAGGGAAGGACAGGAGAGCTATGGCTACACCTTC. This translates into CAIREGQESYGYTF.